This T cell receptor beta chain emerged from a study of metastatic and nonmetastatic thyroid tumors. Germline V gene sequence: CDR1 MNHNS, CDR2 SASEGT. This CDR3 has 14 residues. V was shortened by 1 base and J by 2 bases, with 9 bases between the two germline ends. Authors' data handling: Construction of a distant-metastasis classifier for papillary thyroid cancer relied on CDR3 differences across clinicopathological groups. Using MiXCR, TCRdb re-called clones from the PCR reads. The V and J calls and clone size are TCRdb's, not the authors'. The sample gives 13,000 to 15,000 clones, 20% to 30% of which show up once; about 8.3% is in the top ten. This clone came up a few times. Not a single patient had been given any form of treatment at any point before undergoing thyroid surgery.

V usage is TRBV6-1 and J usage is TRBJ2-7; D possibly corresponds to TRBD2 (5 bases). Sequenced sample: tumor tissue. This receptor was taken from a female donor with papillary thyroid cancer or a benign thyroid nodule (not recorded which). Some clones in this sample may be carry-over from other donors' samples. The CDR3 is CASSEGRGPYEQYF. The DNA for the CDR3 is TGTGCCAGCAGTGAAGGGCGAGGGCCCTACGAGCAGTACTTC.